What follows are 21 T cell receptor beta chains derived from one specimen sequenced in a study of siplizumab effects on memory and regulatory T cells. The table came from immunoSEQ multiplex PCR; TCRdb's copy has only in-frame clones and leaves some out. This repertoire shows some 110,000 clones, about 93% found once; its top ten account for about 0.32%. The sequencing input was CD4+ T cells sorted from blood. The receptors derive from a human donor in good health.

The J gene is TRBJ2-7, the V gene TRBV21-1; the table assigns TRBD1, which was not confirmed against the DNA. TRBV21-1 is a listed pseudogene. The CDR3 has 18 amino acids. The CDR3 region is CASSVREGQGAWVGEQYF. The CDR3, as DNA: TGTGCCAGCAGCGTACGGGAAGGACAGGGGGCCTGGGTAGGCGAGCAGTACTTC.

This clone was recorded only once. The genes are TRBV6-1 and TRBJ2-3; no reliable D call. Trimming shortened V by 7 bases and J by 0 bases, and 14 bases separated the two germline ends. CDR3 length: 15 residues. Germline V gene lookup returns CDR1 MNHNS and CDR2 SASEGT. This CDR3 reads CASIPGQTSTDTQYF. Written as DNA, the CDR3 is TGTGCCAGCATCCCCGGTCAAACTAGCACAGATACGCAGTATTTT.

This chain connects TRBV10-1 to TRBJ1-1; D not resolved. Trimming pared 0 bases from V and 8 bases from J, leaving 10 bases between. Germline V gene sequence: CDR1 WNHNN, CDR2 SYGVQD (reference sequence). The CDR3 covers 13 residues. The CDR3 region has the DNA TGCGCCAGCAGTGAGTCGCCAGCGTCAGAAGCTTTCTTT. It codes for CASSESPASEAFF.

This clone was observed a single time. An end of the junction does not agree with germline; a read error may underlie this. The chain employs TRBV19 and TRBJ2-2, with D uncertain. Germline lookup yields CDR1 LNHDA and CDR2 SQIVND (reference sequence). The CDR3 extends over 18 amino acids. The CDR3 loop is CASSRNRNGRRNTGELFF. CDR3 sequence (DNA): TGTGCCAGCAGTAGGAATAGGAATGGAAGGAGGAACACCGGGGAGCTGTTTTTT.

The V call is TRBV5-1, the J call TRBJ2-3; the D is unclear. The germline V and J ends were trimmed by 4 bases and 1 base, with 7 bases remaining between them. Germline CDR1 SGHRS, CDR2 YFSETQ. The CDR3 runs to 13 residues. The DNA for the CDR3 is TGCGCCAGCAGCCCCTCTGGCACAGATACGCAGTATTTT. Amino acid sequence: CASSPSGTDTQYF.

CDR3 nucleotides: TGTGCCAGCAGCAAAGGCGGACTAGCGGGGGATACCTACGAGCAGTACTTC. Translation: CASSKGGLAGDTYEQYF. The chain joins TRBV7-8 to TRBJ2-7; 13 positions match TRBD2. The germline V gene has CDR1 SGHVS and CDR2 FQNEAQ. V lost 5 bases and J lost 2; bases outside the gene matches: 9. This CDR3 contains 17 residues.

The chain uses TRBV25-1 and TRBJ2-7; D is unclear. The CDR3 has 15 amino acids. Looked up from germline, CDR1 is MGHDK and CDR2 is SYGVNS. V was clipped by 3 bases and J by 0 bases, with 12 bases between them. CDR3 in DNA: TGTGCCAGCAGTGACCCAAGACAAACCTCCTACGAGCAGTACTTC. Encoded protein: CASSDPRQTSYEQYF.

The chain combines TRBV19 with TRBJ2-7; TRBD1 might be the D (6 bases). CDR1 and CDR2 from the germline V gene are LNHDA and SQIVND (reference sequence). V was clipped by 3 bases and J by 0 bases, with 15 bases between them. This CDR3 has 16 residues. CDR3 sequence (DNA): TGTGCCAGTAGTATTAACTGGGACACGAGCTCCTACGAGCAGTACTTC. This sequence encodes CASSINWDTSSYEQYF.

The sample holds one count of this clone. This chain joins TRBV14 and TRBJ2-2; 8 nucleotides line up with TRBD1. The CDR3 is 15 amino acids. Trimming cost V 5 bases and J 6 bases; bases outside gene matches: 8. Looked up from germline, CDR1 is SGHDN and CDR2 is FVKESK. The CDR3 loop reads CASSKRQGSSGELFF. The CDR3 bases are TGTGCCAGCAGCAAGAGACAGGGGTCGTCCGGGGAGCTGTTTTTT.

This clone was found once. This sequence joins TRBV7-3 and TRBJ1-2; D is undetermined. V was trimmed by 0 bases and J by 5 bases, leaving 16 bases between them. This CDR3 comprises 16 residues. Germline loops: CDR1 SGHTA, CDR2 FQGTGA. The DNA of the CDR3 is TGTGCCAGCAGCTTAACGTCCGGACCGGCTCGGTATGGCTACACCTTC. Amino acid sequence: CASSLTSGPARYGYTF. Full variable domain (missing parts from reference TRBV7-3 and TRBJ1-2): GAGVSQTPSNKVTEKGKYVELRCDPISGHTALYWYRQSLGQGPEFLIYFQGTGAADDSGLPNDRFFAVRPEGSVSTLKIQRTERGDSAVYLCASSLTSGPARYGYTFGSGTRLTVV.

The chain uses TRBV6-5 and TRBJ2-7; D uncertain. The germline V and J ends were trimmed by 2 bases and 3 bases, with 17 bases remaining between them. The length of the CDR3 is 16 residues. CDR1 is MNHEY and CDR2 is SVGAGI in the germline V gene. In nucleotides, the CDR3 is TGTGCCAGCAGTTACGCTGGGCCAGCCGGGTTCTACGAGCAGTACTTC. Protein product: CASSYAGPAGFYEQYF.

The chain combines TRBV6-5 with TRBJ1-2; TRBD1 is a possible D gene (5 bases). The CDR3 length is 13 residues. V was clipped by 5 bases and J by 2 bases, with 9 bases between them. From germline, CDR1 is MNHEY and CDR2 SVGAGI. CDR3 in amino acids: CASSRTPNYGYTF. In DNA form, the CDR3 reads TGTGCCAGCAGTAGGACACCGAACTATGGCTACACCTTC.

The chain employs TRBV7-6 and TRBJ2-2; no firm D call. Germline V gives CDR1 SGHVS, CDR2 FNYEAQ. Trimming stripped 5 bases from V and 8 bases from J, with 9 bases between. The CDR3 sequence is 12 residues long. CDR3 amino acids: CASSQRVGELFF. CDR3 DNA: TGTGCCAGCAGCCAACGGGTGGGGGAGCTGTTTTTT.

The chain joins TRBV6-5 to TRBJ2-7; a possible D gene is TRBD2 (6 bases). This CDR3 is built from 13 residues. The V gene lost 2 bases and the J gene lost 5 bases, with 10 bases spanning the gap. The V gene's germline CDR1 is MNHEY and CDR2 SVGAGI. In DNA form, the CDR3 reads TGTGCCAGCAGTTACGACCGGGGGAACGAGCAGTACTTC. Protein sequence: CASSYDRGNEQYF.

CDR3 region: CASSLRQTQETQYF. Written as DNA, the CDR3 is TGTGCCAGCAGCCTAAGACAGACTCAAGAGACCCAGTACTTC. This sequence joins TRBV11-3 and TRBJ2-5; D possibly corresponds to TRBD1 (5 bases). This CDR3 region has 14 residues. The V end lost 5 bases, the J end lost 2 bases, and 12 bases lay between the germline ends. In germline, CDR1 is SGHNT, CDR2 YENEEA.

The chain uses TRBV7-3 and TRBJ2-1; 9 bases are a match to TRBD1. With V trimmed by 2 bases and J by 8 bases, 13 bases remained unmatched. The CDR3 is 17 amino acids. CDR1 is SGHTA and CDR2 is FQGTGA in the germline V gene. The CDR3 loop is CASSLRSPGQGFHEQFF. Written as DNA, the CDR3 is TGTGCCAGCAGCTTACGATCACCGGGACAGGGTTTTCATGAGCAGTTCTTC.

The gene calls are TRBV27 and TRBJ2-7, with 10 bases fitting TRBD1. CDR1 is MNHEY and CDR2 is SMNVEV in the germline V gene (reference sequence). The CDR3 is 14 residues long. V shed 5 bases, J shed 3 bases, and the junction held 4 bases outside the gene matches. This CDR3 reads CASSGQGGYYEQYF. CDR3 nucleotides: TGTGCCAGCAGTGGACAGGGGGGGTACTACGAGCAGTACTTC.

This rearrangement joins TRBV6-5 to TRBJ2-7, with 8 bases identical to TRBD1. Germline V gene data show CDR1 as MNHEY and CDR2 as SVGAGI. The ends lost 2 bases at V and 3 bases at J; junction bases unmatched: 0. The length of the CDR3 is 13 residues. The CDR3 sequence is CASSYGTGYEQYF. The DNA for the CDR3 is TGTGCCAGCAGTTACGGGACAGGCTACGAGCAGTACTTC.

This chain uses TRBV18 with TRBJ2-7; D gene ambiguous. This CDR3 is 14 amino acids long. Germline CDR1 KGHSH, CDR2 LQKENI. V shed 2 bases and J shed 1 base, with 9 bases lying between them. CDR3: CASSPGVTSYEQYF. The CDR3 nucleotides are TGTGCCAGCTCACCAGGGGTTACGTCCTACGAGCAGTACTTC.

This rearrangement joins TRBV5-1 to TRBJ2-3; tentatively, D is TRBD2 (5 bases). Trimming removed 0 bases from V and 4 bases from J, with 9 bases in between. Germline V CDR1 and CDR2: SGHRS, YFSETQ. CDR3 length: 14 residues. The CDR3 nucleotides read TGCGCCAGCAGCTTGGCTAGCCCCCCAGATACGCAGTATTTT. The encoded protein is CASSLASPPDTQYF.

This chain uses TRBV7-6 with TRBJ2-3, with TRBD1 matching 7 bases. Germline CDR1 is SGHVS and CDR2 is FNYEAQ. The CDR3 has 13 amino acids. After removal of 4 bases from V and 6 bases from J, the junction contained 4 bases not matched to a gene. This chain's CDR3 is CASSSTGSDTQYF. The CDR3 coding sequence is TGTGCCAGCAGCTCGACAGGGTCGGATACGCAGTATTTT.